This TCR beta chain derives from a study of beta chain features in type 1 diabetes. Study-wide points: Within each of all four CD4+ subsets, Type 1 diabetes patients had TCRB CDR3s that were moderately but significantly shorter. Whether HLA type influences TCRB rearrangement remained unresolved here.

What was sequenced were expressed TCRB transcripts, since all of the isolated RNA had been reverse transcribed. Measured with immunoSEQ multiplex PCR; TCRdb has only the in-frame clones, and not every one. The sample yields 200,000 to 300,000 clones, roughly an eighth seen once. Turning to this clone: The antigen remains undetermined.

Per the germline V gene, CDR1 is SGHDT and CDR2 is YYEEEE. CDR3 length: 15 residues. J gave up 4 bases and V 0 bases, and 4 bases lay outside the gene matches. One heparinised blood draw, averaging approximately 120 mL, came from each donor. It was via CD45RO/CCR7/CD25/CD127/CD95/CD27 that CD4+ naive, central memory, regulatory and stem cell-like memory cells were sorted. This chain joins TRBV5-6 and TRBJ2-3; 8 nucleotides line up with TRBD2. Sequences were obtained from naive CD4+ T cells from blood. The sequence was obtained from a middle-aged woman in good health. CDR3 sequence: CASSLAGGGSDTQYF. The CDR3 nucleotides are TGTGCCAGCAGCTTGGCTGGCGGGGGGTCAGATACGCAGTATTTT. Full variable domain (remainder filled in from reference TRBV5-6 and TRBJ2-3): DAGVTQSPTHLIKTRGQQVTLRCSPKSGHDTVSWYQQALGQGPQFIFQYYEEEERQRGNFPDRFSGHQFPNYSSELNVNALLLGDSALYLCASSLAGGGSDTQYFGPGTRLTVL.